A selection of T cell receptor beta chains follows, all from one sample in a study of blood T cell repertoires in COVID-19. Profiled with immunoSEQ multiplex PCR; TCRdb holds only in-frame clones, not every one. The table has fewer than 130,000 clones, 72% seen once. Sequencing was carried out using peripheral blood. The receptors here all came from a woman in her sixties with acute or convalescent COVID-19. The CDR3 runs from the conserved cysteine through the conserved F or W. D genes are given only for firm matches. Some rows mark clone size as missing; the rest say once, few, many or name a class of expanded clone.

d_gene	v_gene	j_gene	abundance	CDR3aa	CDR3nt
TRBD1	TRBV18	TRBJ1-6	-	CASSPGQGPDSPLHF	TGTGCCAGCTCACCTGGACAGGGTCCGGATTCACCCCTCCACTTT
TRBD1	TRBV6-5	TRBJ1-6	-	CASSYADRGPASPLHF	TGTGCCAGCAGTTACGCGGACAGGGGGCCTGCTTCACCCCTCCACTTT
-	TRBV2	TRBJ1-6	few	CASSVLGGPYNSPLHF	TGTGCCAGCAGTGTTCTTGGGGGCCCTTATAATTCACCCCTCCACTTT
-	TRBV28	TRBJ2-1	-	CASSLGGTGQFF	TGTGCCAGCAGTTTAGGTGGGACTGGGCAGTTCTTC
TRBD1	TRBV5-1	TRBJ1-1	-	CASSLTDRGGTEAFF	TGCGCCAGCAGCTTGACAGACAGGGGAGGGACTGAAGCTTTCTTT
TRBD1	TRBV4-2	TRBJ1-1	few	CASSPRQGGGTEAFF	TGTGCCAGCAGCCCACGACAGGGGGGAGGGACTGAAGCTTTCTTT
TRBD1	TRBV7-8	TRBJ2-1	-	CASSQDRQNEQFF	TGTGCCAGCAGCCAGGACAGGCAAAATGAGCAGTTCTTC
-	TRBV3-1/TRBV3-2	TRBJ1-1	-	CASSQSVYTEAFF	TGTGCCAGCAGCCAAAGCGTTTACACTGAAGCTTTCTTT
TRBD1	TRBV2	TRBJ1-2	once	CASQGDRTPNYGYTF	TGTGCCAGTCAGGGGGACAGGACCCCTAACTATGGCTACACCTTC
-	TRBV10-1	TRBJ2-6	-	CASSAGAGANVLTF	TGCGCCAGCAGTGCCGGAGCTGGGGCCAACGTCCTGACTTTC
TRBD2	TRBV5-4	TRBJ2-7	-	CASSRAGALGQYF	TGTGCCAGCAGTCGAGCGGGGGCCCTGGGGCAGTACTTC
TRBD1	TRBV18	TRBJ1-6	-	CASSPDRGQSPLHF	TGTGCCAGCTCTCCCGACAGGGGGCAATCACCCCTCCACTTT
TRBD2	TRBV7-9	TRBJ2-3	-	CASSRTSGTDTQYF	TGTGCCAGCAGCCGGACTAGCGGCACAGATACGCAGTATTTT
-	TRBV2	TRBJ1-2	-	CASTHAGEPNYGYTF	TGTGCCAGCACCCATGCCGGGGAACCCAACTATGGCTACACCTTC
TRBD1	TRBV11-1	TRBJ2-7	-	CASSLGTAYEQYF	TGTGCCAGCAGCCTAGGGACAGCCTACGAGCAGTACTTC
TRBD1	TRBV6-5	TRBJ2-3	-	CAGQQGWGTDTQYF	TGTGCCGGACAACAGGGGTGGGGGACAGATACGCAGTATTTT
-	TRBV21-1	TRBJ1-2	-	CASSFRTDNYGYTF	TGTGCCAGCAGCTTTAGGACAGATAACTATGGCTACACCTTC
-	TRBV6-2/TRBV6-3	TRBJ1-6	-	CASSYLGAWNSPLHF	TGTGCCAGCAGTTACCTGGGGGCATGGAATTCACCCCTCCACTTT
TRBD1	TRBV3-1/TRBV3-2	TRBJ2-7	-	CASSQRQGNYYEQYF	TGTGCCAGCAGCCAAAGACAGGGGAACTACTACGAGCAGTACTTC
TRBD1	TRBV29-1	TRBJ1-2	many	CSVKRTGDYGYTF	TGCAGCGTTAAGAGGACAGGGGACTATGGCTACACCTTC
-	TRBV4-1	TRBJ1-1	few	CASSPGEIVNTEAFF	TGCGCCAGCAGCCCGGGGGAGATCGTGAACACTGAAGCTTTCTTT
-	TRBV7-8	TRBJ2-2	-	CASSPLGGLGSGYTGELFF	TGTGCCAGCAGCCCGCTAGGAGGCTTGGGTTCGGGATACACCGGGGAGCTGTTTTTT
TRBD1	TRBV13	TRBJ1-4	-	CASSLRTGRVGEKLFF	TGTGCCAGCAGCTTAAGGACAGGGAGAGTTGGGGAAAAACTGTTTTTT
-	TRBV19	TRBJ2-3	-	CASSMPGAKTDTQYF	TGTGCCAGTAGTATGCCAGGGGCGAAAACAGATACGCAGTATTTT
-	TRBV19	TRBJ1-2	-	CASRPNRVSAYGYTF	TGTGCCAGTAGACCTAACAGGGTTTCCGCCTATGGCTACACCTTC
TRBD1	TRBV7-9	TRBJ1-4	-	CASSPGDRLNEKLFF	TGTGCCAGCAGCCCTGGGGACAGGCTTAATGAAAAACTGTTTTTT